The TCR beta chain described here comes from a study of T cell responses to AZD1222 COVID-19 vaccine. Study conclusions and caveats: When two AZD1222 doses had been given, Spike-specific TCR breadth and depth rose. Regions 160-218 and 743-854 held dominance among vaccine-associated CD4 TCRs, which spanned spike. Only five or six AZD1222 recipients tested seropositive at baseline.

Points on this clone: What it binds is not known.

After removal of 10 bases from V and 0 bases from J, the junction contained 6 bases not matched to a gene. The CDR3 extends over 14 amino acids. CDR1 is MNHEY and CDR2 is SVGAGI in the germline V gene. TCRdb keeps only in-frame clones here, not all; method: immunoSEQ multiplex PCR. The sample yields over 120,000 clones, about 90% seen once. J is TRBJ2-4 and V is TRBV6-5; 7 nucleotides align to TRBD2. The sequencing here drew on peripheral blood, taken on day 0 of AZD1222 vaccination. The TCR sequence derives from an adult in good health. The DNA for the CDR3 is TGTGCCACCAGGGAGGGACCAGCCAAAAACATTCAGTACTTC. It encodes CATREGPAKNIQYF.